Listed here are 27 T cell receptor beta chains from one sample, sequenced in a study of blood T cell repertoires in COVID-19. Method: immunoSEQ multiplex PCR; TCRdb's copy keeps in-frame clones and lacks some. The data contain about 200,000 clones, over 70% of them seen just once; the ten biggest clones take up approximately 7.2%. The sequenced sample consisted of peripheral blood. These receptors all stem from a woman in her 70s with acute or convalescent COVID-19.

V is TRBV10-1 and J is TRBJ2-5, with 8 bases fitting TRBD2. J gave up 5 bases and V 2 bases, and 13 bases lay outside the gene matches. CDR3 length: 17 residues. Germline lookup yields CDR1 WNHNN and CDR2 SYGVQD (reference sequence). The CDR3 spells CASSELRPGTSWETQYF. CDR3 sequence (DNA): TGCGCCAGCAGTGAGCTGCGCCCAGGGACTAGTTGGGAGACCCAGTACTTC.

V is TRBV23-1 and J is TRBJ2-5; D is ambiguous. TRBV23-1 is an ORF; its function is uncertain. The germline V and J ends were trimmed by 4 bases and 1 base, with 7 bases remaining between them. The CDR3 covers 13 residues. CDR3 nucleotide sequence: TGCGCCAGCAGTCTCAGGTCCCAAGAGACCCAGTACTTC. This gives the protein CASSLRSQETQYF.

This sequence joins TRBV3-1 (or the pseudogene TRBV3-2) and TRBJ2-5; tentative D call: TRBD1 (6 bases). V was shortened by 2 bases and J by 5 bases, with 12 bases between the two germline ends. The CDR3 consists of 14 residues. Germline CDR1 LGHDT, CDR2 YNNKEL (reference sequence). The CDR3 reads CASSQRAGAETQYF. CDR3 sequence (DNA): TGTGCCAGCAGCCAAAGGGCAGGGGCGGAGACCCAGTACTTC.

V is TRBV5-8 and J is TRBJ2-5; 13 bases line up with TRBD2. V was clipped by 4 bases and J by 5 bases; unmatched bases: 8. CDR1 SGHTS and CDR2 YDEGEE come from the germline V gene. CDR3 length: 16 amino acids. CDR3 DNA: TGTGCCAGCAGCCTCACTAGCGGGGGGGGCCGGGAGACCCAGTACTTC. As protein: CASSLTSGGGRETQYF.

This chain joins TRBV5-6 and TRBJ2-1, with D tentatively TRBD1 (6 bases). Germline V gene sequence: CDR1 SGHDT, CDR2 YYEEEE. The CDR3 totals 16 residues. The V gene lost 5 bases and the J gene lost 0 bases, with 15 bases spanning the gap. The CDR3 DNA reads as TGTGCCAGCAGTCCTAAAAGGGGGAGCTCCTACAATGAGCAGTTCTTC. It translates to CASSPKRGSSYNEQFF.

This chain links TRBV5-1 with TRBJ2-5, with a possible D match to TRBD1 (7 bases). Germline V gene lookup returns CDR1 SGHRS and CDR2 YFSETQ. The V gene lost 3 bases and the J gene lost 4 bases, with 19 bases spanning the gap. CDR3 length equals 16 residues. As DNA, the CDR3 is TGCGCCAGCAGCTATGCATGGGACCAGGGGGGAGAGACCCAGTACTTC. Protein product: CASSYAWDQGGETQYF.

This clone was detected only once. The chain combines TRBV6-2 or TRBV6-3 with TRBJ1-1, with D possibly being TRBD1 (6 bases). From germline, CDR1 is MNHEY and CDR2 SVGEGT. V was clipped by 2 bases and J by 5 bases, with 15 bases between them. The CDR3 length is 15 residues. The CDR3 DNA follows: TGTGCCAGCAGTTACCTACCAACCGGGACAACTGAAGCTTTCTTT. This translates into CASSYLPTGTTEAFF.

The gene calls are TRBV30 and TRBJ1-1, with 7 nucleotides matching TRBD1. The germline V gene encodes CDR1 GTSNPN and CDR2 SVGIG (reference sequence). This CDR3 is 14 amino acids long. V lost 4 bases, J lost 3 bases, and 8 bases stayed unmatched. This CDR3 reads CAWTRKQGDTEAFF. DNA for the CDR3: TGTGCCTGGACCAGAAAGCAGGGGGACACTGAAGCTTTCTTT.

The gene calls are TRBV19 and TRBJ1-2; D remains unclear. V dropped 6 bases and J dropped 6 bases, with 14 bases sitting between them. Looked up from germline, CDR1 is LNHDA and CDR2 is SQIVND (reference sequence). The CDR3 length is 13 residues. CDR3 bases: TGTGCCAGTAGCCGACGGGAGGTGGATGGCTACACCTTC. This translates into CASSRREVDGYTF.

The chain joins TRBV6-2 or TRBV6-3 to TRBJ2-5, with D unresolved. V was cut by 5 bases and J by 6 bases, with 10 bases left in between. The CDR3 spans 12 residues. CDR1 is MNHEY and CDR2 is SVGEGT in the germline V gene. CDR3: CASSNPAQTQYF. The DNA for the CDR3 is TGTGCCAGCAGTAACCCCGCGCAGACCCAGTACTTC.

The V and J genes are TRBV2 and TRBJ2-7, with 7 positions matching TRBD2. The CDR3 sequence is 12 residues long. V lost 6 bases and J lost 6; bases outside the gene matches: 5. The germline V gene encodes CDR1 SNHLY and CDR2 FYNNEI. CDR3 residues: CASRLGGVEQYF. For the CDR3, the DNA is TGTGCCAGCAGGCTGGGGGGGGTCGAGCAGTACTTC.

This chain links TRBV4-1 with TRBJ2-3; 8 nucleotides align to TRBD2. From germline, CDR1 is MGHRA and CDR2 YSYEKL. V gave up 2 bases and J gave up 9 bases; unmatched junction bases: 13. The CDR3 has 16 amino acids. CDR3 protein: CASSQQPQEAGGTQYF. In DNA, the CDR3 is TGCGCCAGCAGCCAACAGCCCCAGGAGGCGGGAGGCACGCAGTATTTT.

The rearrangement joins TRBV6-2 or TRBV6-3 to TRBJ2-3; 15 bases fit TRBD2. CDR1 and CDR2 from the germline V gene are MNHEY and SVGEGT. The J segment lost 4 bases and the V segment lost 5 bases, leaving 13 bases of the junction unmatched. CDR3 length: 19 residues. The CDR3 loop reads CASSRGLAGGAGGSDTQYF. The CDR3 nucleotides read TGTGCCAGCAGTAGGGGACTAGCGGGGGGCGCCGGAGGTTCAGATACGCAGTATTTT.

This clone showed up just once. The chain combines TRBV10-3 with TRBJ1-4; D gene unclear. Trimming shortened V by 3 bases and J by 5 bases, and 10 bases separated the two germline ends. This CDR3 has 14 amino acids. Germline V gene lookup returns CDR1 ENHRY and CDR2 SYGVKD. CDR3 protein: CAISESRSNEKLFF. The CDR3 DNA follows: TGTGCCATCAGTGAATCCAGGTCCAATGAAAAACTGTTTTTT.

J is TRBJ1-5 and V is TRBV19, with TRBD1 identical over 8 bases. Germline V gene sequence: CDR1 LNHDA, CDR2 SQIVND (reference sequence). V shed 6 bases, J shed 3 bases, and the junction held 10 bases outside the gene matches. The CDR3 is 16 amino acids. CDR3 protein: CASRGTGVLLNQPQHF. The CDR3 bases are TGTGCCAGTAGGGGGACAGGAGTCCTTCTCAATCAGCCCCAGCATTTT. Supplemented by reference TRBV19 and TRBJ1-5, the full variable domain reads DGGITQSPKYLFRKEGQNVTLSCEQNLNHDAMYWYRQDPGQGLRLIYYSQIVNDFQKGDIAEGYSVSREKKESFPLTVTSAQKNPTAFYLCASRGTGVLLNQPQHFGDGTRLSIL.

The CDR3 DNA is TGTGCCAGCAGCACGGGGACTCCCTACTCCTATAATTCACCCCTCCACTTT. Translating it yields CASSTGTPYSYNSPLHF. The chain combines TRBV7-9 with TRBJ1-6; a weak D match, TRBD1 (5 bases). Per germline, CDR1 SEHNR and CDR2 FQNEAQ (reference sequence). Trimming left V 5 bases short and J 0 bases short, with 14 bases between. The CDR3 is made up of 17 amino acids. The complete variable domain, with remaining parts taken from reference TRBV7-9 and TRBJ1-6, reads DTGVSQNPRHKITKRGQNVTFRCDPISEHNRLYWYRQTLGQGPEFLTYFQNEAQLEKSRLLSDRFSAERPKGSFSTLEIQRTEQGDSAMYLCASSTGTPYSYNSPLHFGNGTRLTVT.

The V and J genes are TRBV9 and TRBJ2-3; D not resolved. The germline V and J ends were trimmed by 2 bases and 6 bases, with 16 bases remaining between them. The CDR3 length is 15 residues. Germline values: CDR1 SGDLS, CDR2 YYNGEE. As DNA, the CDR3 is TGTGCCAGCAGCGTCTCTGACGCAGGAAGGGATACGCAGTATTTT. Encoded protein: CASSVSDAGRDTQYF.

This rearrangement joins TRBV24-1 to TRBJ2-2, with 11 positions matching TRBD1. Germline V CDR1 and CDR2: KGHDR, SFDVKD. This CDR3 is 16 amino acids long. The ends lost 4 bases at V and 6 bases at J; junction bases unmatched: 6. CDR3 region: CATSDPRTGGSGELFF. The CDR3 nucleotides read TGTGCCACCAGTGACCCGAGGACAGGGGGCTCCGGGGAGCTGTTTTTT.

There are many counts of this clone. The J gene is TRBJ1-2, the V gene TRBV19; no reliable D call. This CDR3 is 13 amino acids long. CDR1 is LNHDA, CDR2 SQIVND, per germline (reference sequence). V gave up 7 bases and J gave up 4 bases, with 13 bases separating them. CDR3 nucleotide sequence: TGTGCCAGTAACCCGACAAGCACCTATGGCTACACCTTC. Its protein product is CASNPTSTYGYTF.

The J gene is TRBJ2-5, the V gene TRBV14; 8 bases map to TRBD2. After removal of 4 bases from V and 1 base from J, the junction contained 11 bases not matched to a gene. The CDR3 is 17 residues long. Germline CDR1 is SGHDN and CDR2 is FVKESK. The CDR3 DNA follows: TGTGCCAGCAGCCTTCCTGAATGGCGGGGGGTCCAAGAGACCCAGTACTTC. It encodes CASSLPEWRGVQETQYF.

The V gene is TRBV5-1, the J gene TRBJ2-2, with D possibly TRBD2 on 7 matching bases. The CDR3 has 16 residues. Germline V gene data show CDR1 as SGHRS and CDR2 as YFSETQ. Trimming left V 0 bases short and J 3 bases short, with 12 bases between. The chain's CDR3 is CASSLVAGAHTGELFF. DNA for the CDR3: TGCGCCAGCAGCTTGGTGGCGGGGGCCCACACCGGGGAGCTGTTTTTT.

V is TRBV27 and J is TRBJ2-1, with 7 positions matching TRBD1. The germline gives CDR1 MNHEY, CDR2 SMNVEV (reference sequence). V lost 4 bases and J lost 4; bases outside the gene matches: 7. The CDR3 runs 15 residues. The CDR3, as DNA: TGTGCCAGCAGTTCTACCGGGACAGCTTACAATGAGCAGTTCTTC. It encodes CASSSTGTAYNEQFF.

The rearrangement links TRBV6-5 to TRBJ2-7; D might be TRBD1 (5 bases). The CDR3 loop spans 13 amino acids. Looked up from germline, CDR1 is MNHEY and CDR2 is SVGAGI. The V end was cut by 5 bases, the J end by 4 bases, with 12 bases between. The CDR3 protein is CASSNNRIYEQYF. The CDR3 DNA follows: TGTGCCAGCAGTAACAACAGGATATACGAGCAGTACTTC.

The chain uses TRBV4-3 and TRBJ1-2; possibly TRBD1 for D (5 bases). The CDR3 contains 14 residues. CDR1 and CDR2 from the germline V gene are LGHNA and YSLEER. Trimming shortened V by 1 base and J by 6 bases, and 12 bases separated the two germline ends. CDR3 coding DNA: TGCGCCAGCAGCCAAGGCTTGCGGGGCAATGGCTACACCTTC. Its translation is CASSQGLRGNGYTF.

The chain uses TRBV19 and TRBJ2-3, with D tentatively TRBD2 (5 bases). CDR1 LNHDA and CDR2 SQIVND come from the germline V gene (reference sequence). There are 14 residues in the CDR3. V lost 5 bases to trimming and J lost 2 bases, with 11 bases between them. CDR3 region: CASSQPGDTDTQYF. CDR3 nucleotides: TGTGCCAGTAGTCAACCCGGGGACACAGATACGCAGTATTTT.

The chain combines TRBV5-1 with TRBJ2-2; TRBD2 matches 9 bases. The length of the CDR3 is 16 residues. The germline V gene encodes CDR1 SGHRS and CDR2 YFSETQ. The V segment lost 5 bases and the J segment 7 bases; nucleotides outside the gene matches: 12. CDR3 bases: TGCGCCAGCAGGGGCGGGGGGGCCGATCTCGACGGGGAGCTGTTTTTT. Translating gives CASRGGGADLDGELFF.

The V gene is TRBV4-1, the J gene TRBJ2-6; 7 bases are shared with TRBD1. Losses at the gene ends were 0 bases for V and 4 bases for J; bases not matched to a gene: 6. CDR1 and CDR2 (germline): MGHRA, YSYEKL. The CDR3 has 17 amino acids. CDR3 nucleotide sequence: TGCGCCAGCAGCCAAGATTACAGGGGTGACGGGGCCAACGTCCTGACTTTC. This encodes CASSQDYRGDGANVLTF.